The 32 T cell receptor beta chains below all came from one sample that was sequenced in a study of cytomegalovirus exposure and HLA in healthy donors. Assay: immunoSEQ multiplex PCR; the TCRdb copy retains only in-frame clones and omits some. The table lists approximately 71,000 clones, approximately 94% of them singletons. The sample comprised PBMCs. The source of these receptors is a woman between 18 and 29 years old in good health and CMV-seronegative.

This sequence joins TRBV20-1 and TRBJ2-5, with D tentatively TRBD2 (6 bases). The CDR3 spans 11 residues. The germline V and J ends were trimmed by 6 bases and 7 bases, with 12 bases remaining between them. Germline V gene data show CDR1 as DFQATT and CDR2 as SNEGSKA (reference sequence). CDR3 loop: CSAPGEGTQYF. DNA of the CDR3: TGCAGTGCCCCGGGAGAAGGGACCCAGTACTTC.

The rearrangement links TRBV9 to TRBJ2-1, with 10 positions matching TRBD1. Trimming at V came to 1 base and at J to 0 bases, leaving 4 bases not matched to a gene. CDR1 is SGDLS, CDR2 YYNGEE, per germline. The CDR3 has 17 residues. CDR3 sequence reads: CASSVSGQGSSYNEQFF. DNA of the CDR3: TGTGCCAGCAGCGTATCGGGACAGGGGAGCTCCTACAATGAGCAGTTCTTC. The whole variable domain, remainder taken from reference TRBV9 and TRBJ2-1, is DSGVTQTPKHLITATGQRVTLRCSPRSGDLSVYWYQQSLDQGLQFLIQYYNGEERAKGNILERFSAQQFPDLHSELNLSSLELGDSALYFCASSVSGQGSSYNEQFFGPGTRLTVL.

V gene TRBV15 combines with J gene TRBJ2-7; 7 bases agree with TRBD1. This CDR3 has 13 residues. The ends lost 3 bases at V and 4 bases at J; junction bases unmatched: 3. CDR1 and CDR2 from the germline V gene are LNHNV and YYDKDF (reference sequence). DNA for the CDR3: TGTGCCACCAGCAGCTCAGGGGGTTACGAGCAGTACTTC. It is translated as CATSSSGGYEQYF.

The rearrangement joins TRBV15 to TRBJ2-1; 9 nucleotides agree with TRBD1. CDR1 and CDR2 (germline): LNHNV, YYDKDF (reference sequence). The CDR3 has 14 amino acids. The V and J ends lost 3 bases and 7 bases, in that order; junction bases with no gene match: 4. The CDR3 reads CATSRGQGKNEQFF. CDR3 DNA sequence: TGTGCCACCAGCAGGGGACAGGGAAAGAATGAGCAGTTCTTC.

V and J are TRBV7-9 and TRBJ1-2; TRBD1 agrees at 7 bases. Germline V CDR1 and CDR2: SEHNR, FQNEAQ (reference sequence). Trimming at V came to 6 bases and at J to 4 bases, leaving 8 bases not matched to a gene. CDR3 length: 14 amino acids. The CDR3 region is CASRPTGSRYGYTF. The CDR3 region has the DNA TGTGCCAGCAGACCGACAGGGTCCCGCTATGGCTACACCTTC.

The gene calls are TRBV27 and TRBJ2-6; D ambiguous. Germline CDR1 reads MNHEY; CDR2 reads SMNVEV (reference sequence). V shed 7 bases and J shed 0 bases, with 10 bases lying between them. The CDR3 is 15 amino acids. CDR3 sequence reads: CASKFGFSGANVLTF. In nucleotides, the CDR3 is TGTGCCAGCAAGTTCGGGTTCTCTGGGGCCAACGTCCTGACTTTC.

The J gene is TRBJ2-1, the V gene TRBV7-8, with 9 bases aligning to TRBD1. This CDR3 is 15 amino acids long. J was trimmed by 8 bases and V by 5 bases; bases with no gene match: 10. Germline V gives CDR1 SGHVS, CDR2 FQNEAQ. CDR3 sequence reads: CASSESGTGTDEQFF. The CDR3 DNA reads TGTGCCAGCAGCGAGTCCGGGACAGGGACGGATGAGCAGTTCTTC.

V is TRBV27 and J is TRBJ2-5, with TRBD1 matching 11 bases. Trimming removed 5 bases from V and 3 bases from J; junction bases left unmatched: 8. Germline values: CDR1 MNHEY, CDR2 SMNVEV (reference sequence). CDR3 length: 16 residues. CDR3 in amino acids: CASSTGDRGREETQYF. The DNA for the CDR3 is TGTGCCAGCAGTACTGGGGACAGGGGGAGGGAAGAGACCCAGTACTTC.

The chain recombines TRBV7-6 with TRBJ2-7; 7 positions agree with TRBD1. This CDR3 has 14 residues. The trim removed 1 base at V and 5 bases at J, leaving 5 bases unmatched. CDR1 is SGHVS, CDR2 FNYEAQ, per germline. The CDR3 loop reads CASSLVQGVHEQYF. The DNA of the CDR3 is TGTGCCAGCAGCTTAGTCCAGGGGGTCCACGAGCAGTACTTC.

This chain uses TRBV7-2 with TRBJ2-1; D gene unclear. Germline V lookup: CDR1 SGHTA, CDR2 FQGNSA. The CDR3 is made up of 12 amino acids. Trimming removed 2 bases at V and 3 bases at J, with 2 bases between. CDR3: CASSLLYNEQFF. In DNA form, the CDR3 reads TGTGCCAGCAGCTTACTCTACAATGAGCAGTTCTTC.

The rearrangement joins TRBV27 to TRBJ1-2; tentatively, D is TRBD1 (5 bases). V gave up 3 bases and J gave up 6 bases, with 8 bases separating them. Germline V CDR1 and CDR2: MNHEY, SMNVEV (reference sequence). This CDR3 comprises 12 residues. The CDR3 loop is CASSFTGNGYTF. The CDR3 coding sequence is TGTGCCAGCAGTTTTACAGGAAATGGCTACACCTTC.

This rearrangement joins TRBV19 to TRBJ1-5; TRBD1 is a possible D gene (6 bases). The V end was cut by 3 bases, the J end by 5 bases, with 17 bases between. The CDR3 length is 16 residues. The germline gives CDR1 LNHDA, CDR2 SQIVND (reference sequence). The CDR3 protein is CASSIWGQRPDQPQHF. CDR3 bases: TGTGCCAGTAGTATTTGGGGGCAGAGGCCCGATCAGCCCCAGCATTTT.

CDR3 DNA: TGTGCCAGCAGTATTCGACTAGCGGGGGACAATGAGCAGTTCTTC. Its translation is CASSIRLAGDNEQFF. The V call is TRBV27, the J call TRBJ2-1, with 12 bases lining up with TRBD2. The CDR3 covers 15 residues. The germline V gene encodes CDR1 MNHEY and CDR2 SMNVEV (reference sequence). V lost 5 bases, J lost 5 bases, and 4 bases stayed unmatched.

The V call is TRBV7-2, the J call TRBJ2-7, with 10 bases matching TRBD2. The CDR3 loop spans 15 amino acids. V lost 5 bases and J lost 3; bases outside the gene matches: 7. Germline lookup yields CDR1 SGHTA and CDR2 FQGNSA. CDR3: CASSPKTSGRYEQYF. In DNA form, the CDR3 reads TGTGCCAGCAGCCCGAAGACTAGCGGGCGCTACGAGCAGTACTTC.

This chain joins TRBV7-6 and TRBJ2-7; tentative D call: TRBD2 (6 bases). The CDR3 has 15 amino acids. V lost 1 base and J lost 2, with 12 bases in between. Per the germline V gene, CDR1 is SGHVS and CDR2 is FNYEAQ. As DNA, the CDR3 is TGTGCCAGCAGCTTAGTTCTCGCGGGAACCTACGAGCAGTACTTC. Protein product: CASSLVLAGTYEQYF.

The chain joins TRBV15 to TRBJ2-6; D possibly corresponds to TRBD1 (8 bases). V lost 9 bases to trimming and J lost 2 bases, with 20 bases between them. The CDR3 is 17 amino acids. Germline assignment: CDR1 LNHNV and CDR2 YYDKDF (reference sequence). The CDR3 is CATNGGQGAPGANVLTF. In DNA form, the CDR3 reads TGTGCCACAAACGGGGGGCAGGGGGCGCCTGGGGCCAACGTCCTGACTTTC.

The chain has TRBV10-1 and TRBJ1-1; TRBD1 matches at 8 bases. Germline loops: CDR1 WNHNN, CDR2 SYGVQD (reference sequence). This CDR3 region has 15 residues. The trim removed 4 bases at V and 6 bases at J, leaving 10 bases unmatched. CDR3 region: CASSVQGAPGAEAFF. DNA of the CDR3: TGCGCCAGCAGTGTTCAGGGGGCGCCGGGGGCTGAAGCTTTCTTT.

The rearrangement links TRBV27 to TRBJ2-1, with TRBD2 matching over 8 bases. Trimming took 5 bases from V and 0 from J; bases not matched to a gene: 9. The CDR3 loop spans 17 amino acids. Germline lookup yields CDR1 MNHEY and CDR2 SMNVEV (reference sequence). Here the CDR3 reads CASSPQAGVTSYNEQFF. CDR3 nucleotides: TGTGCCAGCAGTCCCCAAGCGGGGGTTACCTCCTACAATGAGCAGTTCTTC.

The chain employs TRBV27 and TRBJ2-3; D may be TRBD1 (5 bases). The CDR3 consists of 14 residues. Germline V lookup: CDR1 MNHEY, CDR2 SMNVEV (reference sequence). Trimming took 3 bases from V and 4 from J, leaving 11 bases between them. CDR3 region: CASSFSGRPDTQYF. CDR3 nucleotides: TGTGCCAGCAGTTTTTCAGGGCGCCCAGATACGCAGTATTTT.

This chain connects TRBV7-2 to TRBJ2-6; 12 bases are a match to TRBD2. This CDR3 region has 17 residues. CDR1 and CDR2 from the germline V gene are SGHTA and FQGNSA. V lost 3 bases, J lost 0 bases, and 0 bases stayed unmatched. Written as DNA, the CDR3 is TGTGCCAGCAGCTTGACTAGCGGGGGCTCTGGGGCCAACGTCCTGACTTTC. It encodes CASSLTSGGSGANVLTF.

V usage is TRBV7-3 and J usage is TRBJ2-5, with D hard to call. CDR1 is SGHTA and CDR2 is FQGTGA in the germline V gene. V lost 4 bases and J 5 bases, leaving 11 bases between the germline ends. The CDR3 contains 13 residues. The CDR3 is CASSSLVGETQYF. CDR3 in DNA: TGTGCCAGCAGCTCCCTCGTCGGTGAGACCCAGTACTTC.

The chain's CDR3 is CASSLGLHTGELFF. The CDR3 nucleotides read TGTGCCAGCAGCTTAGGCCTCCACACCGGGGAGCTGTTTTTT. The chain links TRBV13 to TRBJ2-2; the D is unclear. Deletions cut 0 bases from V and 3 bases from J, with 5 bases between. Germline V gives CDR1 PRHDT, CDR2 FYEKMQ (reference sequence). The CDR3 extends over 14 amino acids.

This chain joins TRBV7-9 and TRBJ1-2; D gene ambiguous. V shed 1 base and J shed 6 bases, with 12 bases lying between them. The V gene's germline CDR1 is SEHNR and CDR2 FQNEAQ (reference sequence). The CDR3 totals 14 residues. CDR3 nucleotide sequence: TGTGCCAGCAGCTTAGAGGCGTGGCGGGATGGCTACACCTTC. This sequence encodes CASSLEAWRDGYTF.

In its sample, this clone was seen once. The rearrangement joins TRBV2 to TRBJ1-1, with D tentatively TRBD1 (6 bases). V dropped 6 bases and J dropped 0 bases, with 17 bases sitting between them. The CDR3 consists of 16 residues. Per the germline V gene, CDR1 is SNHLY and CDR2 is FYNNEI. The CDR3 sequence: CASSELGGTMNTEAFF. CDR3 bases: TGTGCCAGCAGCGAGTTGGGGGGGACAATGAACACTGAAGCTTTCTTT.

The chain is built from TRBV7-9 and TRBJ1-5; 8 bases are a match to TRBD1. V dropped 2 bases and J dropped 3; count of bases not matched to a gene: 3. The CDR3 has 15 residues. Germline CDR1 is SEHNR and CDR2 is FQNEAQ (reference sequence). This CDR3 is CASSLTGGDNQPQHF. The DNA of the CDR3 is TGTGCCAGCAGCTTAACAGGGGGGGACAATCAGCCCCAGCATTTT.

The chain links TRBV6-5 to TRBJ2-1; 12 nucleotides agree with TRBD2. V trimming: 11 bases; J trimming: 6 bases; junction bases outside the gene matches: 5. The CDR3 contains 13 residues. Germline V gene data show CDR1 as MNHEY and CDR2 as SVGAGI. CDR3 residues: CAASGRAFNEQFF. For the CDR3, the DNA is TGTGCCGCTAGCGGGAGGGCCTTCAATGAGCAGTTCTTC.

V and J are TRBV28 and TRBJ2-2, with D possibly being TRBD1 (6 bases). Trimming stripped 5 bases from V and 5 bases from J, with 9 bases between. The germline CDR1 and CDR2 sequences are MDHEN and SYDVKM. This CDR3 is built from 13 residues. CDR3 residues: CASSLQGTGELFF. CDR3 in DNA: TGTGCCAGCAGTCTTCAGGGGACCGGGGAGCTGTTTTTT.

This clone was seen a single time. The DNA for the CDR3 is TGTGCCAGCAGTTACTCTCTAGCGGGCTACAATGAGCAGTTCTTC. It is translated as CASSYSLAGYNEQFF. The rearrangement uses TRBV6-6 and TRBJ2-1, with 8 bases identical to TRBD2. After removal of 0 bases from V and 3 bases from J, the junction contained 1 base not matched to a gene. This CDR3 comprises 15 residues. From germline, CDR1 is MNHNY and CDR2 SVGAGI (reference sequence).

V usage is TRBV9 and J usage is TRBJ2-1; 9 positions agree with TRBD2. V shed 0 bases, J shed 3 bases, and the junction held 1 base outside the gene matches. CDR1 SGDLS and CDR2 YYNGEE come from the germline V gene. The CDR3 is 15 amino acids. As DNA, the CDR3 is TGTGCCAGCAGCGTAGAGACTAGCGGCTACAATGAGCAGTTCTTC. Its protein is CASSVETSGYNEQFF.

The V gene is TRBV7-9, the J gene TRBJ1-4, with 11 nucleotides matching TRBD1. CDR1 SEHNR and CDR2 FQNEAQ come from the germline V gene (reference sequence). The ends lost 5 bases at V and 8 bases at J; junction bases unmatched: 4. The CDR3 is 14 amino acids. The CDR3, as DNA: TGTGCCAGCAGCCGCGGGACAGGGGGAGAAAAACTGTTTTTT. It translates to CASSRGTGGEKLFF.

This chain links TRBV6-1 with TRBJ2-1; a weak D match, TRBD1 (6 bases). The CDR3 runs 14 residues. In germline, CDR1 is MNHNS, CDR2 SASEGT. With 8 bases removed from V and 6 bases from J, the gap between germline ends came to 17 bases. The CDR3 loop reads CASSGHRVSNEQFF. The DNA for the CDR3 is TGTGCCAGCTCCGGGCACAGGGTGAGCAATGAGCAGTTCTTC.

The V and J genes are TRBV29-1 and TRBJ2-7; TRBD1 matches at 7 bases. The CDR3 has 12 residues. The V and J ends lost 5 bases and 5 bases, in that order; junction bases with no gene match: 6. The germline V gene encodes CDR1 SQVTM and CDR2 ANQGSEA. The DNA for the CDR3 is TGCAGCGTTTTTACAGGGGTCCACGAGCAGTACTTC. The encoded protein is CSVFTGVHEQYF.